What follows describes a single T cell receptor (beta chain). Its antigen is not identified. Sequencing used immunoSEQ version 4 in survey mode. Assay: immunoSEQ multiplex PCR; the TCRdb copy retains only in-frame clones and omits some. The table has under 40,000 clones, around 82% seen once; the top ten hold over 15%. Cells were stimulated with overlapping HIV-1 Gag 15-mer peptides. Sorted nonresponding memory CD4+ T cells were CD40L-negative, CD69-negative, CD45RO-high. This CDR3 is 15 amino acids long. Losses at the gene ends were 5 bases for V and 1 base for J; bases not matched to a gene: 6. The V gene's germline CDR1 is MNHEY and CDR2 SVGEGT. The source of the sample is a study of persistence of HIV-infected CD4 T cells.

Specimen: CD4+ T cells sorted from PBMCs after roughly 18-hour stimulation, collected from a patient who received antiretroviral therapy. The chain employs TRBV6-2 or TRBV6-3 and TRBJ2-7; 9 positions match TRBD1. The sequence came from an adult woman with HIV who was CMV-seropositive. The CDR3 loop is CASSRPGQGSYEQYF. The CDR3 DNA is TGTGCCAGCAGTCGACCGGGACAGGGTTCCTACGAGCAGTACTTC.